These T cell receptor beta chains were read from a single sample in a study of PD-1 blockade in classical Hodgkin lymphoma. Sequencing was performed with immunoSEQ multiplex PCR; in TCRdb, only in-frame clones are kept and a portion is missing. The data hold roughly 46,000 clones, with around 74% observed a single time. The starting material was peripheral blood mononuclear cells (PBMCs), obtained before the fourth cycle of nivolumab. These receptors were obtained from a human donor with classical Hodgkin lymphoma. The CDR3 runs from the conserved cysteine through the conserved F or W. Each record gives: V gene, J gene, clone size, D gene, CDR3 protein, CDR3 DNA. A D gene is named only where the DNA matches it firmly. Some rows have no size entry. The others give once, few or many, or a class for an expanded clone.

v_gene: TRBV11-2
j_gene: TRBJ2-5
abundance: NA
d_gene: TRBD2
CDR3aa: CASSLGLAGGTETQYF
CDR3nt: TGTGCCAGCAGCTTAGGACTAGCGGGAGGGACAGAGACCCAGTACTTC

v_gene: TRBV28
j_gene: TRBJ1-2
abundance: few
d_gene: NA
CDR3aa: CASSLLRTRYGYTF
CDR3nt: TGTGCCAGCAGTTTACTCCGGACTCGCTATGGCTACACCTTC

v_gene: TRBV28
j_gene: TRBJ2-2
abundance: NA
d_gene: NA
CDR3aa: CASRSTGINTGELFF
CDR3nt: TGTGCCAGCAGGTCCACAGGGATAAACACCGGGGAGCTGTTTTTT

v_gene: TRBV25-1
j_gene: TRBJ2-5
abundance: NA
d_gene: TRBD2
CDR3aa: CASSDYPPSGLQETQYF
CDR3nt: TGTGCCAGCAGTGACTATCCCCCTAGCGGTCTGCAAGAGACCCAGTACTTC

v_gene: TRBV19
j_gene: TRBJ2-1
abundance: few
d_gene: NA
CDR3aa: CASTRGFNNEQFF
CDR3nt: TGTGCCAGTACCAGGGGCTTCAACAATGAGCAGTTCTTC

v_gene: TRBV30
j_gene: TRBJ1-2
abundance: NA
d_gene: NA
CDR3aa: CAWSEYGYTF
CDR3nt: TGTGCCTGGAGTGAGTATGGCTACACCTTC

v_gene: TRBV28
j_gene: TRBJ2-7
abundance: NA
d_gene: NA
CDR3aa: CASSLLAEDSYEQYF
CDR3nt: TGTGCCAGCAGTTTATTAGCGGAGGACTCCTACGAGCAGTACTTC

v_gene: TRBV23-1
j_gene: TRBJ1-1
abundance: NA
d_gene: NA
CDR3aa: CASSHFGIVNTEAFF
CDR3nt: TGCGCCAGCAGTCATTTTGGGATAGTGAACACTGAAGCTTTCTTT

v_gene: TRBV6-5
j_gene: TRBJ2-7
abundance: NA
d_gene: TRBD1
CDR3aa: CASSYSQGGYEQYF
CDR3nt: TGTGCCAGCAGTTACTCACAGGGGGGTTACGAGCAGTACTTC

v_gene: TRBV5-1
j_gene: TRBJ2-7
abundance: NA
d_gene: NA
CDR3aa: CASSSFGGARDEQYF
CDR3nt: TGCGCCAGCAGCTCCTTTGGGGGAGCAAGGGACGAGCAGTACTTC

v_gene: TRBV28
j_gene: TRBJ2-7
abundance: NA
d_gene: TRBD1
CDR3aa: CASSSGQGYEQYF
CDR3nt: TGTGCCAGCAGTTCCGGACAGGGCTACGAGCAGTACTTC

v_gene: TRBV5-4
j_gene: TRBJ1-1
abundance: few
d_gene: TRBD1
CDR3aa: CASSNIGTENTEAFF
CDR3nt: TGTGCCAGCAGCAACATAGGGACAGAGAACACTGAAGCTTTCTTT

v_gene: TRBV4-2
j_gene: TRBJ2-3
abundance: NA
d_gene: NA
CDR3aa: CASSQGVADTQYF
CDR3nt: TGTGCCAGCAGCCAAGGAGTCGCAGATACGCAGTATTTT

v_gene: TRBV19
j_gene: TRBJ2-3
abundance: once
d_gene: TRBD2
CDR3aa: CASSMTSGSTDTQYF
CDR3nt: TGTGCCAGTAGTATGACTAGCGGGAGTACAGATACGCAGTATTTT

v_gene: TRBV9
j_gene: TRBJ2-7
abundance: few
d_gene: TRBD1
CDR3aa: CASSVEGTGSYEQYF
CDR3nt: TGTGCCAGCAGCGTAGAGGGGACAGGTTCCTACGAGCAGTACTTC

v_gene: TRBV5-1
j_gene: TRBJ2-5
abundance: NA
d_gene: NA
CDR3aa: CASTTPSSYQETQYF
CDR3nt: TGCGCCAGCACCACTCCCTCTAGTTACCAAGAGACCCAGTACTTC

v_gene: TRBV27
j_gene: TRBJ1-5
abundance: NA
d_gene: TRBD1
CDR3aa: CASRRTGGRNQPQHF
CDR3nt: TGTGCCAGCAGACGAACAGGGGGGCGCAATCAGCCCCAGCATTTT

v_gene: TRBV4-1
j_gene: TRBJ1-2
abundance: NA
d_gene: NA
CDR3aa: CASSQGQDYGYTF
CDR3nt: TGCGCCAGCAGCCAAGGACAGGACTATGGCTACACCTTC

v_gene: TRBV9
j_gene: TRBJ1-2
abundance: NA
d_gene: TRBD1
CDR3aa: CASSPQPAGGGMSGYTF
CDR3nt: TGTGCCAGCAGCCCCCAACCCGCAGGGGGCGGGATGAGCGGCTACACCTTC

v_gene: TRBV4-1
j_gene: TRBJ2-6
abundance: once
d_gene: NA
CDR3aa: CASSQEASISGANVLTF
CDR3nt: TGCGCCAGCAGCCAAGAAGCATCGATCTCTGGGGCCAACGTCCTGACTTTC

v_gene: TRBV4-1
j_gene: TRBJ2-7
abundance: NA
d_gene: TRBD2
CDR3aa: CASSLGLANYEQYF
CDR3nt: TGCGCCAGCAGCCTGGGACTAGCGAACTACGAGCAGTACTTC

v_gene: TRBV7-9
j_gene: TRBJ1-1
abundance: NA
d_gene: NA
CDR3aa: CASSHRGENTEAFF
CDR3nt: TGTGCCAGCAGCCACCGGGGGGAGAACACTGAAGCTTTCTTT

v_gene: TRBV28
j_gene: TRBJ1-2
abundance: many
d_gene: NA
CDR3aa: CASSLPGQFGYTF
CDR3nt: TGTGCCAGCAGTTTACCCGGACAGTTTGGCTACACCTTC

v_gene: TRBV6-1
j_gene: TRBJ2-7
abundance: NA
d_gene: NA
CDR3aa: CASSTTGRVSYEQYF
CDR3nt: TGTGCCAGCAGTACCACGGGGCGGGTCTCCTACGAGCAGTACTTC

v_gene: TRBV14
j_gene: TRBJ2-1
abundance: NA
d_gene: NA
CDR3aa: CASSQPLRGEQFF
CDR3nt: TGTGCCAGCAGCCAGCCCCTTAGAGGTGAGCAGTTCTTC

v_gene: TRBV4-2
j_gene: TRBJ1-1
abundance: NA
d_gene: NA
CDR3aa: CASSHVPRVFTEAFF
CDR3nt: TGTGCCAGCAGCCATGTCCCCAGAGTGTTTACTGAAGCTTTCTTT

v_gene: TRBV7-2
j_gene: TRBJ2-3
abundance: NA
d_gene: NA
CDR3aa: CASSLSLARSRWTQYF
CDR3nt: TGTGCCAGCAGCTTAAGTCTAGCCCGATCTCGGTGGACGCAGTATTTT

v_gene: TRBV5-6
j_gene: TRBJ1-2
abundance: few
d_gene: NA
CDR3aa: CASRERGYTF
CDR3nt: TGTGCCAGCAGGGAAAGGGGCTACACCTTC

v_gene: TRBV19
j_gene: TRBJ1-5
abundance: NA
d_gene: NA
CDR3aa: CASSSGLQPQHF
CDR3nt: TGTGCCAGTAGCTCCGGGCTTCAGCCCCAGCATTTT